Included here is one TCR beta chain sequence, with context. Germline CDR1 reads SGHAT; CDR2 reads FQNNGV. V trimming: 0 bases; J trimming: 2 bases; junction bases outside the gene matches: 9. This CDR3 spans 17 amino acids. This entry belongs to a study of blood T cell repertoires in COVID-19. Overall study: The study drew acute and convalescent COVID-19 samples from the United States, Italy and Spain. PBMCs, B-cell-depleted T cells, or T cells were the source of the cDNA or gDNA that made up the material.

Data came from immunoSEQ multiplex PCR; TCRdb stores just in-frame clones and leaves some out. The sample shows approximately 99,000 clones, approximately 86% of them seen only once. The chain links TRBV11-2 to TRBJ2-5; 7 bases fit TRBD1. This TCR was recovered from a woman aged 55-69 years in a cohort sampled during active or convalescent COVID-19. Material: peripheral blood. CDR3 region: CASSLDWGQRVQETQYF. As DNA, the CDR3 is TGTGCCAGCAGCTTAGATTGGGGACAGAGAGTACAAGAGACCCAGTACTTC.